This entry lists 25 T cell receptor beta chains sequenced from one sample in a study of T cells after yellow fever vaccination. MiXCR, run by TCRdb on the 5' RACE reads, gives a single entry per CDR3 protein. The profile shows over 150,000 distinct CDR3 sequences, almost 7% of them singletons. The specimen was CD4+ T cells sorted from PBMCs, collected less than 6 days after the first yellow fever vaccination. Receptors originate from a man aged 18 to 29 who received the YFV17D yellow fever vaccine.

The chain is built from TRBV24-1 and TRBJ2-3, with 7 positions matching TRBD1. This CDR3 has 16 residues. Trimming removed 5 bases from V and 4 bases from J; junction bases left unmatched: 11. Germline CDR1 KGHDR, CDR2 SFDVKD. The CDR3 protein is CATSGSTGDPPDTQYF. CDR3 sequence (DNA): TGTGCCACCAGTGGATCAACAGGGGACCCACCAGATACGCAGTATTTT.

This clonotype was seen ten or more times. The chain carries TRBV4-1 and TRBJ2-4; D may match TRBD1 or TRBD2 (5 bases each). Trimming left V 1 base short and J 0 bases short, with 13 bases between. Per the germline V gene, CDR1 is MGHRA and CDR2 is YSYEKL. The CDR3 runs 17 residues. For the CDR3, the DNA is TGCGCCAGCAGCCAAGTCGAGAGGGGCATAGCCAAAAACATTCAGTACTTC. It yields the protein CASSQVERGIAKNIQYF.

In this sample, this clonotype turned up many times. V gene TRBV6-1 combines with J gene TRBJ2-5; tentative D call: TRBD2 (6 bases). Germline V gene sequence: CDR1 MNHNS, CDR2 SASEGT. V was cut by 1 base and J by 5 bases, with 17 bases left in between. The CDR3 totals 16 residues. The CDR3 sequence is CASSEGGGWGVETQYF. CDR3 sequence (DNA): TGTGCCAGCAGTGAAGGGGGTGGTTGGGGGGTGGAGACCCAGTACTTC.

V gene TRBV7-2 combines with J gene TRBJ2-3, with no clear D. The germline CDR1 and CDR2 sequences are SGHTA and FQGNSA. This CDR3 has 13 amino acids. Between the trimmed V and J ends, which lost 2 bases and 5 bases, there was a span of 8 bases. CDR3 loop: CASSLSRKDTQYF. The CDR3 DNA sequence: TGTGCCAGCAGCTTATCGCGGAAAGATACGCAGTATTTT.

This clonotype was picked up a small number of times. The rearrangement links TRBV7-9 to TRBJ2-7, with 8 bases lining up with TRBD1. In germline, CDR1 is SEHNR, CDR2 FQNEAQ (reference sequence). The V and J ends lost 5 bases and 2 bases, in that order; junction bases with no gene match: 8. The CDR3 is 15 amino acids. The chain's CDR3 is CASSPRPDRAYEQYF. Here the CDR3 DNA reads TGTGCCAGCAGCCCCAGGCCGGACAGGGCCTACGAGCAGTACTTC.

This clonotype was picked up many times. This chain uses TRBV4-1 with TRBJ2-7; the D call may be TRBD1 or TRBD2 (5 bases each). In germline, CDR1 is MGHRA, CDR2 YSYEKL. V was cut by 1 base and J by 6 bases, with 28 bases left in between. The CDR3 extends over 19 amino acids. CDR3 loop: CASSQVNRFRGDQGGEQYV. CDR3 nucleotides: TGCGCCAGCAGCCAAGTTAATCGGTTTCGGGGCGACCAGGGCGGCGAGCAGTACGTC.

This clonotype has just a few counts. This chain links TRBV20-1 with TRBJ1-2; D gene ambiguous. V shed 5 bases and J shed 4 bases, with 11 bases lying between them. CDR1 is DFQATT, CDR2 SNEGSKA, per germline (reference sequence). The CDR3 is made up of 12 amino acids. DNA for the CDR3: TGCAGTGCTGAGGACGTGGCCTATGGCTACACCTTC. Translation gives CSAEDVAYGYTF.

This clonotype was counted at least ten times. V is TRBV5-1 and J is TRBJ2-3, with D possibly being TRBD1 or TRBD2 (5 bases each). V lost 7 bases and J lost 6, with 6 bases in between. The CDR3 has 10 amino acids. Germline V gives CDR1 SGHRS, CDR2 YFSETQ. For the CDR3, the DNA is TGCGCCAGCGGGACCGATACGCAGTATTTT. This gives the protein CASGTDTQYF.

This clonotype has just a few counts. The chain couples TRBV7-3 to TRBJ2-3; 7 positions match TRBD1. This CDR3 spans 15 amino acids. The junction had 3 bases not matched to a gene; V was cut back by 2 bases and J by 1 base. Germline assignment: CDR1 SGHTA and CDR2 FQGTGA. DNA of the CDR3: TGTGCCAGCAGCTTACCCACAGGGGGCACAGATACGCAGTATTTT. Its translation: CASSLPTGGTDTQYF.

This clonotype was detected many times. J is TRBJ1-5 and V is TRBV19, with TRBD1 matching 8 bases. Looked up from germline, CDR1 is LNHDA and CDR2 is SQIVND (reference sequence). V shed 3 bases, J shed 5 bases, and the junction held 9 bases outside the gene matches. This CDR3 has 16 amino acids. The CDR3: CASSIKGTGLYQPQHF. CDR3 nucleotide sequence: TGTGCCAGTAGTATTAAAGGGACAGGTTTGTATCAGCCCCAGCATTTT.

This clonotype was found many times. The gene calls are TRBV6-5 and TRBJ1-6, with a weak D call TRBD1 (5 bases). The CDR3 spans 11 residues. V was clipped by 6 bases and J by 14 bases, with 11 bases between them. In germline, CDR1 is MNHEY, CDR2 SVGAGI. The CDR3 DNA reads as TGTGCCAGCAGGGCGGGGGGGACCCTCCACTTT. Its protein is CASRAGGTLHF.

This clonotype was seen ten or more times. The rearrangement links TRBV20-1 to TRBJ2-3; 7 bases map to TRBD2. Germline CDR1 is DFQATT and CDR2 is SNEGSKA (reference sequence). This CDR3 is 14 amino acids long. With 3 bases clipped from V and 0 bases from J, the junction kept 3 bases outside the gene matches. CDR3 nucleotides: TGCAGTGCTAGCTCAGCGGGGAGCACAGATACGCAGTATTTT. Its protein is CSASSAGSTDTQYF.

This clonotype came up a few times. V and J are TRBV7-2 and TRBJ2-5; 8 bases fit TRBD1. Germline CDR1 reads SGHTA; CDR2 reads FQGNSA. This CDR3 spans 15 amino acids. With 5 bases clipped from V and 3 bases from J, the junction kept 8 bases outside the gene matches. CDR3 coding DNA: TGTGCCAGCAGCCGGGCAGGGGGCTATGAAGAGACCCAGTACTTC. It is translated as CASSRAGGYEETQYF. The full variable domain, with the rest looked up from reference TRBV7-2 and TRBJ2-5, is GAGVSQSPSNKVTEKGKDVELRCDPISGHTALYWYRQSLGQGLEFLIYFQGNSAPDKSGLPSDRFSAERTGGSVSTLTIQRTQQEDSAVYLCASSRAGGYEETQYFGPGTRLLVL.

The sample holds many counts of this clonotype. This chain joins TRBV5-1 and TRBJ2-3; D is unresolved. V dropped 4 bases and J dropped 1 base, with 13 bases sitting between them. The CDR3 spans 15 residues. The germline V gene encodes CDR1 SGHRS and CDR2 YFSETQ. CDR3 region: CASSPPAGRTDTQYF. In DNA form, the CDR3 reads TGCGCCAGCAGCCCCCCCGCCGGGCGCACAGATACGCAGTATTTT.

The table lists this clonotype with a few counts. The V and J genes are TRBV10-1 and TRBJ1-1; D is uncertain. Germline values: CDR1 WNHNN, CDR2 SYGVQD (reference sequence). The CDR3 spans 13 residues. The V end was cut by 6 bases, the J end by 2 bases, with 10 bases between. In nucleotides, the CDR3 is TGCGCCAGCAGAGACACACTCAACACTGAAGCTTTCTTT. It specifies CASRDTLNTEAFF.

The chain recombines TRBV12-3 or TRBV12-4 with TRBJ1-1; maybe TRBD1 (5 bases). The ends were cut back, 2 bases at V and 4 bases at J, with 23 bases in the middle. The CDR3 is 18 residues long. The CDR3 loop reads CASSLPPRQTLGSTEAFF. CDR3 coding DNA: TGTGCCAGCAGTTTACCCCCCCGACAGACCCTCGGGAGCACTGAAGCTTTCTTT.

This clonotype was counted only a few times. A read error may explain this, as a much larger clone is one base away. J is TRBJ2-1 and V is TRBV5-1; D not certain. The germline V and J ends were trimmed by 3 bases and 8 bases, with 21 bases remaining between them. The CDR3 has 16 amino acids. Germline CDR1 and CDR2: SGHRS and YFSETQ. Here the CDR3 reads CASSSSDSSDLDEQFF. The CDR3 DNA is TGCGCCAGCAGCTCCTCAGACTCTTCCGACTTGGATGAGCAGTTCTTC.

This clonotype has a count of ten or more. V is TRBV6-5 and J is TRBJ2-5, with TRBD2 matching 9 bases. Germline CDR1 is MNHEY and CDR2 is SVGAGI. The CDR3 is 14 amino acids. Unmatched junction bases numbered 3, after V lost 4 bases and J lost 3 bases. DNA for the CDR3: TGTGCCAGCAGTTCTCCTAGCGGGGAAGAGACCCAGTACTTC. This encodes CASSSPSGEETQYF.

This chain uses TRBV10-3 with TRBJ1-4; D not certain. CDR1 ENHRY and CDR2 SYGVKD come from the germline V gene. This CDR3 has 13 amino acids. The V end lost 3 bases, the J end lost 10 bases, and 12 bases lay between the germline ends. The CDR3: CAISDSPRAKLFF. For the CDR3, the DNA is TGTGCCATCAGTGACAGCCCTCGGGCAAAACTGTTTTTT.

This clonotype was detected many times. This rearrangement joins TRBV5-1 to TRBJ1-5; 7 nucleotides line up with TRBD1. Trimming took 4 bases from V and 2 from J; bases not matched to a gene: 3. The length of the CDR3 is 14 residues. Germline V gives CDR1 SGHRS, CDR2 YFSETQ. CDR3 residues: CASSSGQGNQPQHF. The CDR3 DNA sequence: TGCGCCAGCAGCAGCGGACAGGGCAATCAGCCCCAGCATTTT.

The gene calls are TRBV7-2 and TRBJ2-7, with a tentative D call TRBD2 (5 bases). The V end was cut by 2 bases, the J end by 6 bases, with 11 bases between. The length of the CDR3 is 13 residues. CDR1 is SGHTA, CDR2 FQGNSA, per germline. The CDR3 region is CASSLSGAFEQYF. DNA for the CDR3: TGTGCCAGCAGCTTAAGCGGTGCGTTCGAGCAGTACTTC.

This chain uses TRBV28 with TRBJ2-3; 15 nucleotides align to TRBD2. With V trimmed by 5 bases and J by 5 bases, 11 bases remained unmatched. The CDR3 has 18 amino acids. CDR1 and CDR2 (germline): MDHEN, SYDVKM. The chain's CDR3 is CASSPGLAGGLLGDTQYF. The CDR3 DNA is TGTGCCAGCAGTCCAGGACTAGCGGGGGGGCTGTTGGGAGATACGCAGTATTTT.

This clonotype has only a few counts. The gene calls are TRBV6-5 and TRBJ2-6, with D hard to call. CDR1 and CDR2 from the germline V gene are MNHEY and SVGAGI. The CDR3 spans 16 residues. The V end was cut by 3 bases, the J end by 4 bases, with 13 bases between. The CDR3 coding sequence is TGTGCCAGCAGTTATGAAGCTCGGACCGGGGCCAACGTCCTGACTTTC. It specifies CASSYEARTGANVLTF.

V and J are TRBV7-3 and TRBJ2-2; possible D gene TRBD2, 7 bases. Deletions cut 1 base from V and 9 bases from J, with 18 bases between. The CDR3 is 16 residues long. The germline gives CDR1 SGHTA, CDR2 FQGTGA. Written as DNA, the CDR3 is TGTGCCAGCAGCTTAAGGGCGGGGGCGACGGGTCGGGAGCTGTTTTTT. Residues: CASSLRAGATGRELFF.

At least ten counts were recorded for this clonotype. V is TRBV20-1 and J is TRBJ2-3; no clear D gene. V was clipped by 0 bases and J by 0 bases, with 7 bases between them. Germline assignment: CDR1 DFQATT and CDR2 SNEGSKA (reference sequence). The CDR3 contains 14 residues. The DNA of the CDR3 is TGCAGTGCTAGAGATTCCACTAGCACAGATACGCAGTATTTT. Translating gives CSARDSTSTDTQYF.